Sequencing of this T cell receptor beta chain was carried out in a study of T cells in Graves' hyperthyroidism and ophthalmopathy. Researchers amplified the TCR beta CDR3 regions from RNA transcripts. During a first-round RT-PCR of the TCR CDR3, the HTBI primer set was used. TCRdb redid the calling of the multiplex PCR reads with MiXCR, one entry per CDR3 protein. The sample includes some 650,000 distinct CDR3 sequences, roughly a sixth of them seen just once. Germline V CDR1 and CDR2: LNHDA, SQIVND (reference sequence). The CDR3 has 16 residues. V was pared by 1 base and J by 10 bases, with 20 bases between. This clonotype was observed a few times.

The J gene is TRBJ2-1, the V gene TRBV19, with D possibly matching TRBD2 (6 bases). The material sequenced was blood. This sequence was found in a woman aged 35 to 49 with Graves' ophthalmopathy. The CDR3 loop is CASSIAQLGPGGEQFF. As DNA, the CDR3 is TGTGCCAGTAGTATAGCTCAGTTAGGCCCCGGGGGAGAGCAGTTCTTC.